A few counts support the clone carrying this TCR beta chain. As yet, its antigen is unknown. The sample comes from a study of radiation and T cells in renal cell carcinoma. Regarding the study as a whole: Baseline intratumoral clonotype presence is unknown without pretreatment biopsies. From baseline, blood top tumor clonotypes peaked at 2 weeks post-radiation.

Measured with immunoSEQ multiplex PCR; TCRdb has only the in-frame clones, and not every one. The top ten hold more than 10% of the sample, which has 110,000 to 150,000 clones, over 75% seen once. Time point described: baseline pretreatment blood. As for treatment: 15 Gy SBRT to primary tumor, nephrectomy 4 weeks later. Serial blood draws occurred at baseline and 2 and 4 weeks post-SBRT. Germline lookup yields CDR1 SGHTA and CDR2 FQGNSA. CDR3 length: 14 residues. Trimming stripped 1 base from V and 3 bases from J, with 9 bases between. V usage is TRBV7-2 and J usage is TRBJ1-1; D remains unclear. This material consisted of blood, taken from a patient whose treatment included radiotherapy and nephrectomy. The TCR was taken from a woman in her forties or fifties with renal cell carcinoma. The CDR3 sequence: CASSLVFGDTEAFF. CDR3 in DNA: TGTGCCAGCAGCTTAGTTTTCGGGGACACTGAAGCTTTCTTT.